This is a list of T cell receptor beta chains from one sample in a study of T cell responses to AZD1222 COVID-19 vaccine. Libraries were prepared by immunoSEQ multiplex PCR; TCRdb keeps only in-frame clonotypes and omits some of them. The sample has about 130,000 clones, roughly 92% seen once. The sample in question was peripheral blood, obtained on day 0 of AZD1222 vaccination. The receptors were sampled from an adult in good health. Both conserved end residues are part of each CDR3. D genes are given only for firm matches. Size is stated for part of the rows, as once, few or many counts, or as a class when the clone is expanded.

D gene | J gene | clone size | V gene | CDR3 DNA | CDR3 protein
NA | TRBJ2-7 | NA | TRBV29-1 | TGCAGCGTTGTCCTACTGCGGTCCGAGCAGTACTTC | CSVVLLRSEQYF
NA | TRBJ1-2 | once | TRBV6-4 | TGTGCCCGACCCTGTGAGGTTTCGAGCGGCTACACCTTC | CARPCEVSSGYTF
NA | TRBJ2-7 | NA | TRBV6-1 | TGTGCCAGCAGTGAAGTGTGGCGGGGCTTCTACGAGCAGTACTTC | CASSEVWRGFYEQYF
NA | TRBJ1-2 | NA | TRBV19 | TGTGCCAGTAGTATGGAATATACAGGGAGCTATGGCTACACCTTC | CASSMEYTGSYGYTF
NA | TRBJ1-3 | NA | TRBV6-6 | TGTGCCAGCCATAGGGGACATCCGTTCTCTGGAAACACCATATATTTT | CASHRGHPFSGNTIYF
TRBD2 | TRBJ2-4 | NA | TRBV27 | TGTGCCAGCAGTTTACGGCGGGAGACGGTTCAGTACTTC | CASSLRRETVQYF
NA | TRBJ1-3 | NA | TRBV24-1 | TGTGCCACCCCCATTCCAGACCCTGCCAGACCCGGAAACACCATATATTTT | CATPIPDPARPGNTIYF
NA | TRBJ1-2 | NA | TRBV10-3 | TGTGCCATCAGACCGGGACTCCAGCTGAGCGGCTACACCTTC | CAIRPGLQLSGYTF
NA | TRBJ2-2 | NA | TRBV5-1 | TGCGCCAGCAGCTTGTATGGGGGGTACAACACCGGGGAGCTGTTTTTT | CASSLYGGYNTGELFF
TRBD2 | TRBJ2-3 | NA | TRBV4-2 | TGTGCCAGCAGCCAAGCCGGGAGGGGCACAGATACGCAGTATTTT | CASSQAGRGTDTQYF
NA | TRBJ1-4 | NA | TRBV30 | TGTGCCTGGAGTTTCAGGCTTAATGAAAAACTGTTTTTT | CAWSFRLNEKLFF
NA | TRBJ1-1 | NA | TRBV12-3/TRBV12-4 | TGTGCCAGCAGACGAAACAGGGAAACTGAAGCTTTCTTT | CASRRNRETEAFF
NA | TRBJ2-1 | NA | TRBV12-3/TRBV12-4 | TGTGCCAGCACCTGGGGGACTGAGCAGTTCTTC | CASTWGTEQFF
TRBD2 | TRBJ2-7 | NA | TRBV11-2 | TGTGCCAGCAGCTTTGGTAGCGGGACCTACGAGCAGTACTTC | CASSFGSGTYEQYF
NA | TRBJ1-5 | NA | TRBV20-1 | TGCAGTGCTAGTGGAGTAAATCAGCCCCAGCATTTT | CSASGVNQPQHF
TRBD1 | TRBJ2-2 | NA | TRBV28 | TGTGCCAGCAGTTTATCCACCGGGACAGGGACGGGCGGGGAGCTGTTTTTT | CASSLSTGTGTGGELFF
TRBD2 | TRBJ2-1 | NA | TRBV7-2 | TGTGCCAGCAGCTTAGGGGTAGCGGGAGGTACGGATGAGCAGTTCTTC | CASSLGVAGGTDEQFF
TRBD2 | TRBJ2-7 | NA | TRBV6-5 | TGTGCCAGCAGGGATGGACTAGCGGGAGCCTACGAGCAGTACTTC | CASRDGLAGAYEQYF
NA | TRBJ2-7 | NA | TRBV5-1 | TGCGCCAGCAGCTTGGGAAGGGACGAGCAGTACTTC | CASSLGRDEQYF
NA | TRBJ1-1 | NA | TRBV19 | TGTGCCAGTAGCTCTAACAGGGAGACTGAAGCTTTCTTT | CASSSNRETEAFF
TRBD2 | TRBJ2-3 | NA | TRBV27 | TGTGCCAGCACCACCCGATTCGGACTAGGCCCAGATACGCAGTATTTT | CASTTRFGLGPDTQYF
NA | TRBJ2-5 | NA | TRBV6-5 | TGTGCCAGCAGTTACCCCCAAGAGACCCAGTACTTC | CASSYPQETQYF
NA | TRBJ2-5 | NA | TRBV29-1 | TGCAGCGTGTCAGAGACAGAGACCCAGTACTTC | CSVSETETQYF
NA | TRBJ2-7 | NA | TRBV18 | TGTGCCAGCTCACCAGAGACTTCAGACGAGCAGTACTTC | CASSPETSDEQYF
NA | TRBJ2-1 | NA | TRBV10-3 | TGTGCCATCAGTGAGTACAATGAGCAGTTCTTC | CAISEYNEQFF
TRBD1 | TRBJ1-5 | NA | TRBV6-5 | TGTGCCAGTCTGGACAGGGACAATCAGCCCCAGCATTTT | CASLDRDNQPQHF
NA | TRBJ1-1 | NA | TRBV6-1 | TGTGCCAGCAGTGACCACGATATAACAGGACTAAACACTGAAGCTTTCTTT | CASSDHDITGLNTEAFF
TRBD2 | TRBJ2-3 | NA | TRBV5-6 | TGTGCCAGCAGCTTGAACGGGAGGCGGGGAGATACGCAGTATTTT | CASSLNGRRGDTQYF